This TCR beta chain originates from a study of blood T cell repertoires in COVID-19. Turning to the study itself: Samples taken during acute and convalescent COVID-19 were collected in the United States, Italy and Spain.

This CDR3 contains 14 residues. Trimming left V 7 bases short and J 0 bases short, with 10 bases between. Germline CDR1 LNHDA, CDR2 SQIVND (reference sequence). The method was immunoSEQ multiplex PCR; TCRdb's version includes in-frame clones alone and lacks a portion of them. The repertoire consists of a few hundred thousand clones, with about 88% occurring once and the leading ten covering about 2.9%. This chain uses TRBV19 with TRBJ2-4; D is possibly TRBD1 (6 bases). The receptor was isolated from a man in his fifties or sixties with acute or convalescent COVID-19. The sequencing sample was made of peripheral blood. Here the CDR3 reads CASMTTGAKNIQYF. The CDR3 DNA reads as TGTGCCAGTATGACGACAGGAGCCAAAAACATTCAGTACTTC.